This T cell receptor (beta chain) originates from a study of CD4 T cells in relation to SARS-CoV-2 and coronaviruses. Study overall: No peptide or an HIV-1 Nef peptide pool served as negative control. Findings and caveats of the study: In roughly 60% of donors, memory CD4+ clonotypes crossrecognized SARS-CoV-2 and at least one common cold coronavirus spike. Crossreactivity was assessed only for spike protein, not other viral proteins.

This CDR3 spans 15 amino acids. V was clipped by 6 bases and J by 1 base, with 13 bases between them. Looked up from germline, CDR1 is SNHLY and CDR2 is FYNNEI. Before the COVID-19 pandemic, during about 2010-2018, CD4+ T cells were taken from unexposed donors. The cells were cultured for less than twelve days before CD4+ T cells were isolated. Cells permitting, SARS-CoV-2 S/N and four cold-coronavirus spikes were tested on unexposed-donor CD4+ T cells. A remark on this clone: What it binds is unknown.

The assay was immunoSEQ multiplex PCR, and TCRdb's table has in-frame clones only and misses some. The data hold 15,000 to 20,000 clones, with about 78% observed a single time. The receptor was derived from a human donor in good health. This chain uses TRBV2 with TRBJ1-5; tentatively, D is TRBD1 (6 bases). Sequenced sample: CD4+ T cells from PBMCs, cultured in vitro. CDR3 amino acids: CASSTQGRSNQPQHF. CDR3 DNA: TGTGCCAGCAGCACACAGGGCCGAAGCAATCAGCCCCAGCATTTT.